The entry below describes one T cell receptor beta chain. This clone has just one count. Its target antigen remains unknown. Base qualities are not provided; no much larger clone lies one nucleotide away. From the cysteine through the phenylalanine, the CDR3 covers 15 amino acids. The entry retains the CDR3 DNA only, 45 bases that are in frame from base 1. V and J are trimmed by 3 bases and 6 bases, and the gene matches miss 9 bases of the junction. For CDR1 and CDR2, the germline V gene lists MNHEY and SVGAGI. TCR CDR3 regions were amplified from genomic DNA by multiplex PCR using the deep immunoSEQ assay. For each cell subset, the extracted genomic DNA was distributed evenly across all wells of several immunoSEQ 96-well plates, and each plate served as one replicate. For sorted subsets, each replicate PCR was loaded with 200 ng genomic DNA, equivalent to roughly 30,000 T cell genomes. Purified libraries were measured with a Qubit 3.0 fluorometer, size-checked on a Bioanalyzer 2100, and measured again with the KAPA Library Quantification kit. Each immunoSEQ 96-well plate was sequenced on its own single-read 150-cycle Illumina NextSeq 550 flow cell. The authors' pipeline ran thus. Because only junctional sequences without quality scores were contained in the immunoSEQ output, filtering matching that applied to full-length reads could not be performed. To assign V/J genes and CDR3, sequences were annotated using PyIR, a Python wrapper for IgBLAST v1.9, with IMGT germline references. Reads with weak V/J assignments (E-value above 1e-6), missing CDR3, stop codons, out-of-frame junctions, or ambiguous translated residues were removed. V3J clonotypes were defined as sequences sharing the same inferred V gene, J gene, and CDR3 amino acid sequence. To compute the percentage overlap between repertoires, the number of shared unique clonotypes was divided by the size of the smaller repertoire. Three approaches were used to assess repertoire richness: RTK rarefaction, the Chao1 estimator, and Recon v2.1 estimates of unobserved clonotypes. For all TCRbeta clonotypes obtained by the gDNA method from several donors, generation probabilities were computed with OLGA. The table was pulled from immuneACCESS by TCRdb, which kept in-frame rearrangements only. Such tables lose some clones; where checked, under half of the loss comes from unresolved V genes, and the rest has no known cause. The DNA gave D and trimming, while V, J and clone size come from that table. The sample table lists 2 million to 3 million clones, approximately 93% of them with a count of one. The ten largest clones capture 0.36% of the sample.

The sample originates from a study of shared clonotypes between healthy human individuals (dated by TCRdb to 2019 to 2021). Concerning the study at large: A few men and two women, aged 18 to 49 years, made up the cohort. For each donor, CD4 naive and CD4 memory were each given three plates, CD8 naive was given two plates, and CD8 memory was given one plate. To estimate repertoire size and how much clonotype sharing occurs between individuals, the study deeply sequenced the blood TCR repertoires of several healthy adults. Different laboratories and diverse techniques were used to prepare libraries and sequence TCR repertoires, to increase sequencing depth and limit assay-specific biases. Leukapheresis yielded between about 0.85 and 10 billion PBMCs per donor. General conclusions and limits of the study: Approximately 5% of naive CD4, 3.5% of naive CD8, 2.3% of memory CD4, and around 0.4% of memory CD8 clonotypes were shared across several donors. Only blood was sampled, and tissue TCR repertoires likely differ from those in blood. The small number of donors limited the genetic and exposure-history diversity represented. Larger estimated clonotype richness was generally found for naive subsets than for memory subsets. Rarefaction of sorted-subset datasets indicated incomplete sequencing despite the large sequencing depth. Pairwise subsampling indicated that sequencing depth was expected to affect the degree of clonotype sharing among donors. Compared with non-shared clonotypes, the clonotypes found in all four sorted-subset donors had higher generation probabilities.

Donors were healthy HIV-negative adults with no recently reported acute infections or vaccinations. Every donor was a Caucasian adult living in Nashville, Tennessee, USA. CD4+ T cells were enriched through magnetic negative selection, after which naive cells were positively selected on CD45RA and the remaining negative fraction served as the memory subset. Blood was collected by leukapheresis, and PBMCs were isolated by Ficoll-Histopaque density gradient centrifugation and then cryopreserved in liquid nitrogen vapor phase. Analytical flow cytometry was used to check the purity and quantity of each magnetically sorted T cell population. Genomic DNA was isolated from every sorted fraction and measured by UV absorbance on a Nanodrop 2000c.

Sequences were obtained from naive CD4+ T cells from PBMCs. The sample's cell subset or site label, in plain terms: CD45RA+ positively selected. The rearranged segments are TRBV6-5 and TRBJ2-7, with 9 bases in between that match TRBD2. This TCR came from a man between 18 and 35 years old in good health. Some clones in this sample may be carry-over from other donors' samples. The nucleotide sequence reads TGTGCCAGCAGTTATAGGCTAGCGGGAATTCGCGAGCAGTACTTC. Its amino acids are CASSYRLAGIREQYF.